This TCR beta chain derives from a study of beta chain features in type 1 diabetes. Germline V CDR1 and CDR2: LNHNV, YYDKDF (reference sequence). The CDR3 has 14 amino acids. Trimming took 0 bases from V and 10 from J, leaving 13 bases between them. Investigators reverse transcribed all isolated RNA, so they sequenced expressed TCRB transcripts. Using immunoSEQ multiplex PCR, the repertoire was profiled, and TCRdb retains in-frame clones only, with some absent. The sample contains 400,000 to 550,000 clones, approximately 10% of which appear only once. Researchers reported sorting CD4+ naive, central memory, regulatory and stem cell-like memory cells via CD45RO/CCR7/CD25/CD127/CD95/CD27.

The sequence came from a woman aged 18-35 years in good health. The chain couples TRBV15 to TRBJ2-1; D remains unclear. The sequencing input was naive CD4+ T cells from blood. The CDR3 DNA reads as TGTGCCACCAGCAGAGATTCTAACGCGCCAGAGCAGTTCTTC. It translates to CATSRDSNAPEQFF.